Sequencing of this T cell receptor (beta chain) was carried out in a study of blood T cells in healthy people across ages (dated by TCRdb to about 2015). Concerning the study at large: Template switching captured roughly one uniquely barcoded TCR beta cDNA molecule per two T cells in model experiments. Using deep sequencing normalized with unique cDNA molecular identifiers, the study measured how TCR beta repertoire diversity changes with age. The donors were split into four age groups: young (average about 16 years), middle-aged (about 40), aged (about 62) and long-lived (roughly 88). The study analyzed two additional independent replicas of 1 million unique cDNA reads from the same blood draw for two donors, one aged 18 to 29 and one aged 80 or older. Results the study describes overall, beyond this receptor: Donor CMV infection status was unknown, potentially confounding age-related changes in expanded clonotypes. Estimates of total diversity from one million sequenced T cells were regarded as lower bounds and underestimates. The long-lived group showed more naive CD4+ T cells, fewer expanded clones and increased TCR diversity than the aged group, suggesting age selection. There was a strong correlation between observed TCR beta diversity and the percentage of naive T cells measured by flow cytometry. Conclusive comparison of naive and antigen-experienced compartments was prevented by the profiling of bulk unsorted PBMCs. Observed TCR beta diversity per million T cells fell roughly linearly with age, and a significant reduction was already apparent by age around 39.

The CDR3 measures 13 amino acids from cysteine to phenylalanine. Only the CDR3 part of the read is kept: 39 bases, read in frame from the first base. CDR1 SNHLY and CDR2 FYNNEI were looked up in the germline V gene. Relative to germline, V is 3 bases shorter and J is 4 bases shorter, with 9 bases between their ends. Systemically healthy Caucasian individuals from Russia, 35 to 50 in total and aged roughly 6 to 95 years, were included as donors. Each donor gave ten milliliters of peripheral blood, drawn into EDTA-treated Vacutainer tubes. Ficoll-Paque density-gradient centrifugation was used to isolate PBMCs, with at least 6.5 million per sample. Trizol reagent was used to extract total RNA from the PBMCs, yielding at least 5 micrograms per sample. Naive CD45RAhigh/CD27high T cell percentages were measured by flow cytometry on a PBMC aliquot from every donor. A word on this clonotype: Its antigen is currently not known. No clone much larger than this one lies a single base away; base qualities are absent.

Preparation of the library involved 5' RACE. Sequenced using an Illumina HiSeq 2500. A second PCR of roughly 7 to 12 cycles was run with a J-beta primer mix and a sample-barcoded 5' primer. Each TCR beta cDNA molecule received a unique molecular identifier from a template-switch 5' adaptor carrying 12 random nucleotides. Each sample yielded at least 3 million CDR3-containing paired-end reads. All of the RNA was converted into first-strand cDNA using the Mint cDNA synthesis kit, with a TRBC-specific oligonucleotide serving as the primer. After uracil-DNA glycosylase treatment, a first 18-cycle PCR used universal primers M1SS and BC2_uni_R on all cDNA. The source study handled its data this way. For normalization, 1 million high-quality reads, each with a distinct molecular identifier, were randomly selected from each sample. Instead of being binned into consensus sequences, reads with shared molecular identifiers were discarded. CDR3 identification, clonotype clustering and error correction used MiTCR with a Q25 quality threshold and the strictest error-elimination algorithm. A nonparametric unseen species model using Euler transformation provided a lower-bound estimate of total TCR beta diversity. TCRdb trimmed public reads at Q25 via fastp, called clones via MiXCR and kept in-frame beta chains. Records with the same CDR3 protein are collapsed into one entry carrying the most frequent genes and DNA. TCRdb, not the original authors, processed these V and J calls. Counted in this sample were around 1,000,000 distinct CDR3 sequences; approximately 25% of them appeared once. Of the sample, about 0.72% is held by the ten largest clones.

The sample also formed part of further work on T cells of mothers and their children. As the second study states: Nine systemically healthy Caucasian individuals served as donors, namely three mothers together with their six children. cDNA synthesis consumed the entire amount of extracted RNA, loaded at 1.5 ug RNA in each 15 ul reaction. Sample barcodes and 2-4 random nucleotides were added via the M1S primer in the second PCR. Over 9 million TCR beta CDR3 reads came from each mother, compared with approximately 3 million reads from each child. Thymic selection similarly shapes TCR recombination output in related and unrelated pairs, with minor effect from inherited differences. Related mother-child pairs always showed normalized repertoire overlap that was slightly higher than in unrelated mother-child pairs, though the difference was never significant. No persistent microchimeric T cell clones were found, with a detection sensitivity of roughly 92 clones per million clonotypes. To look for features that set related mother-child pairs apart from unrelated individuals, the researchers ran deep NGS to compare the TCR beta repertoires of mothers and children. On average, the children were approximately 12 +/- 4 years old, while the mothers were about 38 +/- 4 years old. After adapters were ligated using NEBNext reagents, the libraries underwent 100+100 nt paired-end sequencing on an Illumina HiSeq 2000. To prevent cross-contamination, the mother and child libraries were prepared a month apart and were sequenced in separate runs. For each donor, between about 450,000 and 2,300,000 distinct TCR beta clonotypes were identified. Naive TCR beta clonotypes were estimated from low-frequency clonotypes matched to each donor's FACS-determined naive share, without sorting.

The clonotype originates from a girl aged 2 to 10 in good health. Sequenced material: blood. The receptor chain draws on TRBV2 and TRBJ1-1; no D segment can be confidently identified. The nucleotide sequence reads TGTGCCAGCAGTGACGGGAGGATCACTGAAGCTTTCTTT. It codes for CASSDGRITEAFF.